One T cell receptor (beta chain) is described in this entry. The antigen is unknown. The sample belongs to a study of cytomegalovirus exposure and HLA in healthy donors. Study-level results: Prior analysis indicated that the majority of TCR beta V segments exhibited productivity approximately 87% or approximately 30% of the time. Several of the most significant clusters were apparently associated with common viral pathogens in a later analysis. The study put 150 to 200 TCR beta chains on its list as cytomegalovirus-associated.

Primers: 60 Vbeta forward and 13 Jbeta reverse. The protocol was immunoSEQ multiplex PCR, while the TCRdb copy is restricted to in-frame clones and leaves out a portion. The profile shows about 120,000 clones, around 79% of them singletons. The CDR3 is made up of 15 amino acids. CDR1 and CDR2 (germline): SGHDN, FVKESK. V lost 2 bases and J 1 base, leaving 11 bases between the germline ends. Sequences were obtained from PBMCs. V usage is TRBV14 and J usage is TRBJ1-1, with D unclear. The receptor's source is a woman in her 30s in good health and CMV-seropositive. DNA of the CDR3: TGTGCCAGCAGCCAATACCCCCACGGGAACACTGAAGCTTTCTTT. As protein: CASSQYPHGNTEAFF. Supplemented by reference TRBV14 and TRBJ1-1, the full variable domain reads EAGVTQFPSHSVIEKGQTVTLRCDPISGHDNLYWYRRVMGKEIKFLLHFVKESKQDESGMPNNRFLAERTGGTYSTLKVQPAELEDSGVYFCASSQYPHGNTEAFFGQGTRLTVV.